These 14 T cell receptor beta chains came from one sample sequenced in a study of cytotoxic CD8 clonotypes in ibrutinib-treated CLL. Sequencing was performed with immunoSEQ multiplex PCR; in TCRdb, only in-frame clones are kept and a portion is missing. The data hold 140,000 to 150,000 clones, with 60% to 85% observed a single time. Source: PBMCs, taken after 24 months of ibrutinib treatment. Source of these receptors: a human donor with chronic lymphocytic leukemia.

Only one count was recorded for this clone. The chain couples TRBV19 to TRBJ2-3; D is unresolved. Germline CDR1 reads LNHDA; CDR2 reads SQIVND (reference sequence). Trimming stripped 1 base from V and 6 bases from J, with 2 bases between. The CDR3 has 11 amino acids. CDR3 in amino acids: CASSIADTQYF. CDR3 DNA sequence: TGTGCCAGTAGTATAGCGGATACGCAGTATTTT.

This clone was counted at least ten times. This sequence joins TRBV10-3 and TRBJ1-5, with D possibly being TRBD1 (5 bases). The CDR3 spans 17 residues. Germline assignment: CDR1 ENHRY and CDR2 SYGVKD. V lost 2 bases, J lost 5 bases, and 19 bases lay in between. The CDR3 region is CAISEPSPGPVDQPQHF. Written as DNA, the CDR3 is TGTGCCATCAGTGAGCCATCCCCGGGACCGGTTGATCAGCCCCAGCATTTT.

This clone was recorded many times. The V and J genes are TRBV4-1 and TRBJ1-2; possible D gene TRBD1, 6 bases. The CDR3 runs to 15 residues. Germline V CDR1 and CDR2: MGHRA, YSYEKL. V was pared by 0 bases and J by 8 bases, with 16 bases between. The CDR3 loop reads CASSQEGPRGGGYTF. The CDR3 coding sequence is TGCGCCAGCAGCCAAGAGGGGCCCCGGGGGGGCGGCTACACCTTC.

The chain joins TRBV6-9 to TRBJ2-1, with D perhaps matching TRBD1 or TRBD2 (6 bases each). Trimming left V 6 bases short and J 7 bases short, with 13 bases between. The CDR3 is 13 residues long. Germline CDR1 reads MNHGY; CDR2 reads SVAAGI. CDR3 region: CASSPGAGNEQFF. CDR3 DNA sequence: TGTGCCAGCAGCCCGGGGGCGGGAAATGAGCAGTTCTTC.

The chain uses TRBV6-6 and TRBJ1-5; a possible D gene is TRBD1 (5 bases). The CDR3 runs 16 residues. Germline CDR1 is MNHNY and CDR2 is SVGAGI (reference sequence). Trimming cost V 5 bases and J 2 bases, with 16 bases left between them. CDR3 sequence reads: CASSPRQSKGNQPQHF. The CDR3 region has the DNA TGTGCCAGCAGTCCGAGACAGTCCAAGGGCAATCAGCCCCAGCATTTT.

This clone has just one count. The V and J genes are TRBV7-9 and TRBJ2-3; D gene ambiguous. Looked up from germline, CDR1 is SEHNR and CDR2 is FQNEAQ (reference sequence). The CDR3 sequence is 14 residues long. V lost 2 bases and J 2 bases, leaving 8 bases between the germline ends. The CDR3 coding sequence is TGTGCCAGCAGCTTATCCCTAGACACAGATACGCAGTATTTT. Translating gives CASSLSLDTDTQYF.

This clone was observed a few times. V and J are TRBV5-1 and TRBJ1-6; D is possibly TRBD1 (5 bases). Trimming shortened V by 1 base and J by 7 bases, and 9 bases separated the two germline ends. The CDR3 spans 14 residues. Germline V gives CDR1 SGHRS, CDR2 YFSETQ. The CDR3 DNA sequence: TGCGCCAGCAGCTTGCAGGGTGCGAATTCACCCCTCCACTTT. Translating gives CASSLQGANSPLHF.

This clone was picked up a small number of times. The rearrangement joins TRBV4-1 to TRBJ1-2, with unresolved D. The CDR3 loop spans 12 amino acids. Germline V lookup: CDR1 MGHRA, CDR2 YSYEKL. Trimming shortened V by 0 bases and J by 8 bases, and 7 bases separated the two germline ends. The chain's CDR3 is CASSQDLTGYTF. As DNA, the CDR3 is TGCGCCAGCAGCCAAGATCTTACGGGCTACACCTTC.

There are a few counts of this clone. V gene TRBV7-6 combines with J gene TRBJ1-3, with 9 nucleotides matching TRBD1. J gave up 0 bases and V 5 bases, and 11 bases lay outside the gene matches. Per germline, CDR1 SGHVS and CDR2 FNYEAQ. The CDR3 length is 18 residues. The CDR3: CASSRVGTGIHSGNTIYF. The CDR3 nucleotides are TGTGCCAGCAGCCGGGTGGGGACAGGGATCCACTCTGGAAACACCATATATTTT.

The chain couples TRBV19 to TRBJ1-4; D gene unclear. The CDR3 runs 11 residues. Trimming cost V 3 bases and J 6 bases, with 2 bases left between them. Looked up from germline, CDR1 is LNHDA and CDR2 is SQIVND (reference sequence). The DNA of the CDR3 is TGTGCCAGTAGTATTCATGAAAAACTGTTTTTT. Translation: CASSIHEKLFF. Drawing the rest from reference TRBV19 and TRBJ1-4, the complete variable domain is DGGITQSPKYLFRKEGQNVTLSCEQNLNHDAMYWYRQDPGQGLRLIYYSQIVNDFQKGDIAEGYSVSREKKESFPLTVTSAQKNPTAFYLCASSIHEKLFFGSGTQLSVL.

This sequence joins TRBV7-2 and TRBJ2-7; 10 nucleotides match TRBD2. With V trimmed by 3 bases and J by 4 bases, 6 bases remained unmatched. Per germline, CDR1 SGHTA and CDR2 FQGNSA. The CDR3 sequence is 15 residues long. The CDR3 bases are TGTGCCAGCAGCTTGTCTAGCGGGAGTATTTACGAGCAGTACTTC. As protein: CASSLSSGSIYEQYF.

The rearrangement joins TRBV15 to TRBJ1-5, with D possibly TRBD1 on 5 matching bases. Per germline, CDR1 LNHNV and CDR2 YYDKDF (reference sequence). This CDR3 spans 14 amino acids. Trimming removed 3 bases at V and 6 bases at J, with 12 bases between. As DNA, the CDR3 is TGTGCCACCAGCAGGGGGGTTTGGAGTCAGCCCCAGCATTTT. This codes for CATSRGVWSQPQHF. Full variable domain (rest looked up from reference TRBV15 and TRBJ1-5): DAMVIQNPRYQVTQFGKPVTLSCSQTLNHNVMYWYQQKSSQAPKLLFHYYDKDFNNEADTPDNFQSRRPNTSFCFLDIRSPGLGDTAMYLCATSRGVWSQPQHFGDGTRLSIL.

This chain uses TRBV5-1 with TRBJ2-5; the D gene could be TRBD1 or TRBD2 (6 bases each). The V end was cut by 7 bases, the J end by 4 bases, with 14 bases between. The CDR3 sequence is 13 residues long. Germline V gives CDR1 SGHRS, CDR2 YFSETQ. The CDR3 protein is CASRGLIGETQYF. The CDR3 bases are TGCGCCAGCCGGGGGCTGATCGGAGAGACCCAGTACTTC.

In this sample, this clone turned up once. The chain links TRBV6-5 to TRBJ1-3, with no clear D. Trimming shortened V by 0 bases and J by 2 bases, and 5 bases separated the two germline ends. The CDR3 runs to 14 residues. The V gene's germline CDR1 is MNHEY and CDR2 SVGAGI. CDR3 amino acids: CASSYSGTGNTIYF. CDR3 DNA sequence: TGTGCCAGCAGTTACTCAGGGACTGGAAACACCATATATTTT.